This entry is about one T cell receptor (beta chain). This sample was included in a study of blood T cell repertoires in COVID-19. In the study overall: Acute and convalescent COVID-19 samples came from the United States, Italy and Spain. Sample material is recorded as cDNA or gDNA derived from T cells, B-cell-depleted T cells, or PBMCs.

Patients from Seattle were sampled longitudinally, starting during active infection. Per germline, CDR1 SGHRS and CDR2 YFSETQ. CDR3 length: 17 residues. V was clipped by 0 bases and J by 0 bases; unmatched bases: 4. In the original analysis: Nucleated cell counts were estimated from reference gene primer amplification. This table comes from immunoSEQ multiplex PCR, and its TCRdb copy is limited to in-frame clones, with some not included. That table gives V, J and clone size, and the DNA gave D and trimming. The table includes roughly 53,000 clones, around 87% detected once. The TCR was taken from a woman aged 80 or over with COVID-19, enrolled during active disease. The specimen sequenced was peripheral blood. J is TRBJ2-3 and V is TRBV5-1; TRBD2 matches 10 bases. The CDR3 nucleotides are TGCGCCAGCAGCTTGGGGCTAGCGGGGGACAGCACAGATACGCAGTATTTT. Its protein is CASSLGLAGDSTDTQYF. The full variable domain, with the rest looked up from reference TRBV5-1 and TRBJ2-3, is KAGVTQTPRYLIKTRGQQVTLSCSPISGHRSVSWYQQTPGQGLQFLFEYFSETQRNKGNFPGRFSGRQFSNSRSEMNVSTLELGDSALYLCASSLGLAGDSTDTQYFGPGTRLTVL.